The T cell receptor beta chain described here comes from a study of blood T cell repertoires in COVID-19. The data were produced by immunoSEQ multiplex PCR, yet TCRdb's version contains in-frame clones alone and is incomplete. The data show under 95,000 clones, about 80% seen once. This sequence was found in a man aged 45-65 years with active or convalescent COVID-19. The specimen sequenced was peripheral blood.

The CDR3, as DNA: TGTGCCAGCAGCTTCGGGACAGGGGTCTGGCGGGGGGGCCCAGATACGCAGTATTTT. This translates into CASSFGTGVWRGGPDTQYF. V and J are TRBV11-2 and TRBJ2-3, with D possibly being TRBD1 (10 bases). This CDR3 region has 19 residues. Germline CDR1 reads SGHAT; CDR2 reads FQNNGV. V lost 3 bases, J lost 4 bases, and 26 bases lay in between.